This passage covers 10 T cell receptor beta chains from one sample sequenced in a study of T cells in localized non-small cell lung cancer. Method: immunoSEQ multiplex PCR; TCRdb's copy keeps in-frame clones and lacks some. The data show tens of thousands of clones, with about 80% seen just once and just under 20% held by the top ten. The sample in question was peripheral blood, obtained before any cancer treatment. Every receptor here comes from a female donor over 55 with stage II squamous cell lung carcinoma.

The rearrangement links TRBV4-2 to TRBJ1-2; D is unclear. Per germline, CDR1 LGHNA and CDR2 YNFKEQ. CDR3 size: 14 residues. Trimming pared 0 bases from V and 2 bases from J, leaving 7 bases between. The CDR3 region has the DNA TGTGCCAGCAGCCAAGAGCAGGACAACTATGGCTACACCTTC. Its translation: CASSQEQDNYGYTF.

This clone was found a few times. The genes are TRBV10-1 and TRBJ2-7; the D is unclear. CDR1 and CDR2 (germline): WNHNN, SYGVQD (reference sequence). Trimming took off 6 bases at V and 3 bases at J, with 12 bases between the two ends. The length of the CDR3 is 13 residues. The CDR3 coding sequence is TGCGCCAGCAGCGCCATCCAAGGCTACGAGCAGTACTTC. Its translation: CASSAIQGYEQYF.

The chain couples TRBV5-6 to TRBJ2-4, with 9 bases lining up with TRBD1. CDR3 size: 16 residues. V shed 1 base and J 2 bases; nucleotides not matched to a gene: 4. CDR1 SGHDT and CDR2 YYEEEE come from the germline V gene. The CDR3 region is CASSLTGGATKNIQYF. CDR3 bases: TGTGCCAGCAGCTTGACAGGGGGCGCGACCAAAAACATTCAGTACTTC.

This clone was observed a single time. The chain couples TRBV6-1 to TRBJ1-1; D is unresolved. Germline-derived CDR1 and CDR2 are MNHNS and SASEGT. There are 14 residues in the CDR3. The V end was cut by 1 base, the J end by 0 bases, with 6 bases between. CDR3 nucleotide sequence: TGTGCCAGCAGTGAAGGGGGAGTGAACACTGAAGCTTTCTTT. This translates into CASSEGGVNTEAFF.

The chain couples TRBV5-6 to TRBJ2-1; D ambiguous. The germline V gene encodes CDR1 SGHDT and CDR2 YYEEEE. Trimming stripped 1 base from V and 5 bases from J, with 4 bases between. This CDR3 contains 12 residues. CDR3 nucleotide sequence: TGTGCCAGCAGCTTGAAAGACAATGAGCAGTTCTTC. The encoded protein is CASSLKDNEQFF.

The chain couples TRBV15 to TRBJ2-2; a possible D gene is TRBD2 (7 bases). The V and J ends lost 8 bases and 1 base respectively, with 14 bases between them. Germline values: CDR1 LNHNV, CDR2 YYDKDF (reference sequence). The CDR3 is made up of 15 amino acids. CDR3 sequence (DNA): TGTGCCACCGACACGGGGGGCTTGAACACCGGGGAGCTGTTTTTT. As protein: CATDTGGLNTGELFF.

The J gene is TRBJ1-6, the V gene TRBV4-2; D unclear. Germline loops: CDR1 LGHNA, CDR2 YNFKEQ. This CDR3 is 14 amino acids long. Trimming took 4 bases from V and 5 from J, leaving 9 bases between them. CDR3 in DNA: TGTGCCAGCAGCCCGCTAGGAAATAATTCACCCCTCCACTTT. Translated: CASSPLGNNSPLHF.

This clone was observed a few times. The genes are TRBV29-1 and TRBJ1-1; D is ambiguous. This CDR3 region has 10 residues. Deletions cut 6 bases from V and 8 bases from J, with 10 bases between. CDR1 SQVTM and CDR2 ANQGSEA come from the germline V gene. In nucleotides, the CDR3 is TGCAGCGTCAGGATTGTAGAAGCTTTCTTT. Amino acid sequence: CSVRIVEAFF.

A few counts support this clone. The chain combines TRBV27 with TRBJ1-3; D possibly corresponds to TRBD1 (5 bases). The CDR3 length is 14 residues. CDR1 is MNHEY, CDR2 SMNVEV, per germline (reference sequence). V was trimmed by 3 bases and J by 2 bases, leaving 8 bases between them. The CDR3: CASSLGRAGNTIYF. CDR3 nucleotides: TGTGCCAGCAGTTTGGGCAGGGCTGGAAACACCATATATTTT.

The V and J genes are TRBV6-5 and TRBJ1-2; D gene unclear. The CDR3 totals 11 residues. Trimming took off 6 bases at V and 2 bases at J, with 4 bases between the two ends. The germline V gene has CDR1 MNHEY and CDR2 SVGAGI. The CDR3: CASSDNYGYTF. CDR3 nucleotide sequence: TGTGCCAGCAGCGACAACTATGGCTACACCTTC.